The rows below give T cell receptor beta chains drawn from one sample of a study of T cells in Graves' hyperthyroidism and ophthalmopathy. TCRdb recomputed calls from the multiplex PCR reads with MiXCR, one row per CDR3 protein. Of 280,000 or so distinct CDR3 sequences in the sample, approximately 26% were seen once. Source material: blood. The receptors stem from a man aged 35-49 years with Graves' hyperthyroidism that later progressed to Graves' ophthalmopathy. The CDR3 runs from the conserved cysteine through the conserved F or W. A D gene is named only where the DNA matches it firmly. The size field is filled for only some rows; it gives once, few, many or a size class.

J gene	clone size	D gene	V gene	CDR3 protein	CDR3 DNA
TRBJ2-5	-	TRBD1	TRBV27	CASSPRTGYETQYF	TGTGCCAGCAGTCCCCGGACAGGGTATGAGACCCAGTACTTC
TRBJ2-7	few	TRBD2	TRBV6-2/TRBV6-3	CASSYPASGSYEQYF	TGTGCCAGCAGTTACCCGGCTAGCGGATCCTACGAGCAGTACTTC
TRBJ2-5	many	TRBD2	TRBV12-3/TRBV12-4	CASSLMAGGSKTQYF	TGTGCCAGCAGTTTAATGGCGGGAGGTTCGAAGACCCAGTACTTC
TRBJ2-5	many	-	TRBV30	CAWSGGPGKTQYF	TGTGCCTGGAGTGGAGGTCCAGGAAAGACCCAGTACTTC
TRBJ1-2	many	TRBD1	TRBV7-3	CASSLSGAGGNYGYTF	TGTGCCAGCAGCCTGTCAGGGGCAGGGGGCAACTATGGCTACACCTTC
TRBJ1-6	few	TRBD1	TRBV5-1	CASSPQTGGNSPLHF	TGCGCCAGCAGCCCTCAGACAGGGGGTAATTCACCCCTCCACTTT
TRBJ1-5	-	-	TRBV18	CASSLGGGEQPQHF	TGTGCCAGCTCACTCGGGGGGGGAGAACAGCCCCAGCATTTT
TRBJ2-5	many	-	TRBV2	CASKNRPRETQYF	TGTGCCAGCAAGAATCGTCCCAGGGAGACCCAGTACTTC
TRBJ2-5	-	-	TRBV7-2	CASSLADQPEETQYF	TGTGCCAGCAGCTTAGCGGACCAACCCGAAGAGACCCAGTACTTC
TRBJ1-2	few	-	TRBV28	CASSFLGAYGYTF	TGTGCCAGCAGTTTTCTGGGGGCCTATGGCTACACCTTC
TRBJ1-2	many	-	TRBV6-2/TRBV6-3	CASSYSRPRGYGYTF	TGTGCCAGCAGTTACTCCCGGCCTCGAGGCTATGGCTACACCTTC
TRBJ2-7	many	-	TRBV29-1	CSVLDSDNEQYF	TGCAGCGTTTTAGACAGCGACAACGAGCAGTACTTC
TRBJ1-1	many	-	TRBV7-8	CASSLDGYNTEAFF	TGTGCCAGCAGCTTAGACGGATACAACACTGAAGCTTTCTTT
TRBJ2-2	once	-	TRBV7-8	CASSFDVSGTGELFF	TGTGCCAGCAGCTTCGACGTTAGCGGTACCGGGGAGCTGTTTTTT
TRBJ2-1	-	TRBD2	TRBV5-6	CASSFLSGSGYNEQFF	TGTGCCAGCAGCTTCCTTAGCGGGAGTGGGTACAATGAGCAGTTCTTC
TRBJ2-5	-	-	TRBV6-2/TRBV6-3	CASSYRQRQETQYF	TGTGCCAGCAGTTACCGTCAGAGGCAGGAGACCCAGTACTTC